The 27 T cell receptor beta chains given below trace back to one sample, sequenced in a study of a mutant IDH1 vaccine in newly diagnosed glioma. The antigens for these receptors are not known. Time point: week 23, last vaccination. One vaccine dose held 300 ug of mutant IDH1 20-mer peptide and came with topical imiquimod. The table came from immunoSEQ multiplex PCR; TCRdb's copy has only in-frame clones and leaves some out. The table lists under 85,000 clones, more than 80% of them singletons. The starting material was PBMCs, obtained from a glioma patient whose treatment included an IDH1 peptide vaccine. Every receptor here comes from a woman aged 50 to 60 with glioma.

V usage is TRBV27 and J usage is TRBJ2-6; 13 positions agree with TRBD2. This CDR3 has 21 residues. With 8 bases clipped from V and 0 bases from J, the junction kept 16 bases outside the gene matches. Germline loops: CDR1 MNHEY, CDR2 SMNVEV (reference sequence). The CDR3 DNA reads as TGTGCCAGCCGAACCTTCCTGGCGACTAGCGGGAGGCACTCTGGGGCCAACGTCCTGACTTTC. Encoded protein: CASRTFLATSGRHSGANVLTF.

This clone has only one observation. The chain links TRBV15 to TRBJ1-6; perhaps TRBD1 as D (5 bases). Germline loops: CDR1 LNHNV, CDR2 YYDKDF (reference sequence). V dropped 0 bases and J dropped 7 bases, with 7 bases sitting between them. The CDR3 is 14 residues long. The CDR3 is CATSRDRGNSPLHF. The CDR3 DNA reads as TGTGCCACCAGCAGAGATAGGGGAAATTCACCCCTCCACTTT.

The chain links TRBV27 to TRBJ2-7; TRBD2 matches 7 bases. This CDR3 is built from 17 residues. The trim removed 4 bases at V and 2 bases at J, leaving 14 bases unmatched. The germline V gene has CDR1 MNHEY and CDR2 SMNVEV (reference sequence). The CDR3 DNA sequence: TGTGCCAGCAGTTCACGCCCCCCACTAGCGCCAACCTACGAGCAGTACTTC. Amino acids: CASSSRPPLAPTYEQYF.

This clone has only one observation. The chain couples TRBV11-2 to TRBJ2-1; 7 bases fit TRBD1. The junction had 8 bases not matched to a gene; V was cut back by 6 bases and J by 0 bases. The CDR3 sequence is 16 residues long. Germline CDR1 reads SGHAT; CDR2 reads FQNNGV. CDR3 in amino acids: CASRHTGASSYNEQFF. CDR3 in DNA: TGTGCCAGCAGACATACAGGGGCGAGCTCCTACAATGAGCAGTTCTTC.

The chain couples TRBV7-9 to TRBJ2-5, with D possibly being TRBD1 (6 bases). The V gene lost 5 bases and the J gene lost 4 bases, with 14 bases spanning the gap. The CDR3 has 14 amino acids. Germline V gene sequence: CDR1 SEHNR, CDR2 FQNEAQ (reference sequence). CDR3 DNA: TGTGCCAGCAGCACGCACCTCAGGGGAGAGACCCAGTACTTC. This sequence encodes CASSTHLRGETQYF.

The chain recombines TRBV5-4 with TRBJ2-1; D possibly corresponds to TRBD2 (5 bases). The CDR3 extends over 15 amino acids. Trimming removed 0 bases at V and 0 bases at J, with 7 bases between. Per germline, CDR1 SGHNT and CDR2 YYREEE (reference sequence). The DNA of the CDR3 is TGTGCCAGCAGCTTGGGAGAGGGCTCCTACAATGAGCAGTTCTTC. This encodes CASSLGEGSYNEQFF.

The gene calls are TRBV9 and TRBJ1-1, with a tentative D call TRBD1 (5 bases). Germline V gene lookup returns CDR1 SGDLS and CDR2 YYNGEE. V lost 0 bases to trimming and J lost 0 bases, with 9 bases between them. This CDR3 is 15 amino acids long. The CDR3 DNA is TGTGCCAGCAGCGTAGGGGGCAGGATGAACACTGAAGCTTTCTTT. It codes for CASSVGGRMNTEAFF.

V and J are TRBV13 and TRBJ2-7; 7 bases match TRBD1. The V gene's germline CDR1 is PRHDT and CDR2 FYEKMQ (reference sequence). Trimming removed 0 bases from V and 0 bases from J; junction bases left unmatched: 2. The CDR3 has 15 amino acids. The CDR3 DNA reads TGTGCCAGCAGCTTAGGCAGGGGGAGCTCCTACGAGCAGTACTTC. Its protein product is CASSLGRGSSYEQYF.

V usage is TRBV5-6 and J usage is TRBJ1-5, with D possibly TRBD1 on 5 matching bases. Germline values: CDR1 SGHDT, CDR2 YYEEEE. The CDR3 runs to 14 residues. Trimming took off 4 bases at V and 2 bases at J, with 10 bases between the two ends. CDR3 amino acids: CASSPGDGNQPQHF. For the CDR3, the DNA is TGTGCCAGCAGCCCGGGGGACGGCAATCAGCCCCAGCATTTT.

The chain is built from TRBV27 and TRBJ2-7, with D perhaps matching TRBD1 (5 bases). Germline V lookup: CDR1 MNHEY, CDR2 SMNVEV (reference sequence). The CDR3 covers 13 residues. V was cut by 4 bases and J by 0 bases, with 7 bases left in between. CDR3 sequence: CASSSDTSYEQYF. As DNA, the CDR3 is TGTGCCAGCAGTTCGGACACCTCCTACGAGCAGTACTTC.

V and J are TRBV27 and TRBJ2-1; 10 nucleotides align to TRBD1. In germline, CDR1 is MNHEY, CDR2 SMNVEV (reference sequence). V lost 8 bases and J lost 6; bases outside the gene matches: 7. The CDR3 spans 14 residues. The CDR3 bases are TGTGCCAGCTCGTGGGACAGGGGTTCCAATGAGCAGTTCTTC. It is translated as CASSWDRGSNEQFF.

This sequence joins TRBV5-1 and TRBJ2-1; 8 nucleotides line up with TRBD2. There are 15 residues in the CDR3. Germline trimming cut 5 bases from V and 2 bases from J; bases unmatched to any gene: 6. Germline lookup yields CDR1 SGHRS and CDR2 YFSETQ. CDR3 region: CASSEGLAAYNEQFF. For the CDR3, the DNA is TGCGCCAGCAGTGAAGGACTAGCCGCCTACAATGAGCAGTTCTTC. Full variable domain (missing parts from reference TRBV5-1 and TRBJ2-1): KAGVTQTPRYLIKTRGQQVTLSCSPISGHRSVSWYQQTPGQGLQFLFEYFSETQRNKGNFPGRFSGRQFSNSRSEMNVSTLELGDSALYLCASSEGLAAYNEQFFGPGTRLTVL.

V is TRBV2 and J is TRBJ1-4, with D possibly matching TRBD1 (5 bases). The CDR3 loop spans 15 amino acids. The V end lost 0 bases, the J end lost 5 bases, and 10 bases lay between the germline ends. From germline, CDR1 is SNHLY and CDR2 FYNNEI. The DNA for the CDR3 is TGTGCCAGCAGTGAAGCCGGGGGGACGAATGAAAAACTGTTTTTT. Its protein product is CASSEAGGTNEKLFF.

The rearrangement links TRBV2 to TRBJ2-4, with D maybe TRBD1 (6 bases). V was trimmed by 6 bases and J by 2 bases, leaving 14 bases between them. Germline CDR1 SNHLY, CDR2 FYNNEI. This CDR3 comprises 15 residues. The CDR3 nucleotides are TGTGCCAGCAGGACAGGTTTCGAACCCAAAAACATTCAGTACTTC. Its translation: CASRTGFEPKNIQYF.

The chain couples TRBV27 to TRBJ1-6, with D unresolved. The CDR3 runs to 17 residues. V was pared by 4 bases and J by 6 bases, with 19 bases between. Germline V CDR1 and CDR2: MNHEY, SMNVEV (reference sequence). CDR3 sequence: CASSSPEGLVSNSPLHF. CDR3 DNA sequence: TGTGCCAGCAGTTCCCCCGAGGGTTTAGTATCTAATTCACCCCTCCACTTT.

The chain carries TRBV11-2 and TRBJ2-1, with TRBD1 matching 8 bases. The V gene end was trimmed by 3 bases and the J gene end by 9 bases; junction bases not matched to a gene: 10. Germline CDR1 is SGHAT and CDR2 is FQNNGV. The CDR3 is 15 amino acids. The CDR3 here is CASSFNRDRSGEQFF. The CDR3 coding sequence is TGTGCCAGCAGCTTCAACCGGGACAGGAGCGGTGAGCAGTTCTTC.

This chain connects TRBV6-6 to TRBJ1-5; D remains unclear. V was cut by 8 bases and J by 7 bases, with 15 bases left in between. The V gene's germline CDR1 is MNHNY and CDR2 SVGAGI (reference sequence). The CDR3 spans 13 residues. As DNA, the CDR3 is TGTGCCAGCGGTGGCGGGGTAGGGCAGCCCCAGCATTTT. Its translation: CASGGGVGQPQHF.

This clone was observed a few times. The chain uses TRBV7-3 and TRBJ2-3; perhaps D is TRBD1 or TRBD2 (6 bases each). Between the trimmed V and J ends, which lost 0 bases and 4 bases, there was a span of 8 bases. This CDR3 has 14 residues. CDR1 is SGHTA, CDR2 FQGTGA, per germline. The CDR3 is CASSLTGGADTQYF. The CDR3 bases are TGTGCCAGCAGCTTAACCGGGGGCGCAGATACGCAGTATTTT.

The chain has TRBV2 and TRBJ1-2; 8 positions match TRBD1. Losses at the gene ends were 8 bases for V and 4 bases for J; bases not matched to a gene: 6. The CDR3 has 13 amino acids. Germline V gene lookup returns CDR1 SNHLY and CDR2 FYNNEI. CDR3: CASGGQDFYGYTF. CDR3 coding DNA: TGTGCCAGCGGGGGACAGGACTTCTATGGCTACACCTTC.

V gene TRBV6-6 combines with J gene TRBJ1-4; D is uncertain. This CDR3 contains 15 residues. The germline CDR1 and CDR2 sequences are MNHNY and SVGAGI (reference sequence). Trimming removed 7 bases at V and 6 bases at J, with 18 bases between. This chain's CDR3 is CASIPRQASDEKLFF. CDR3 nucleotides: TGTGCCAGCATTCCCAGGCAGGCGAGCGATGAAAAACTGTTTTTT.

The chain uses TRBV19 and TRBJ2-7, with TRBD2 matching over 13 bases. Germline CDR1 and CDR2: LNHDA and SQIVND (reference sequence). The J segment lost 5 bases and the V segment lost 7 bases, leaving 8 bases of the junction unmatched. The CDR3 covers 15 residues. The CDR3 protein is CASTLPGTSGDEQYF. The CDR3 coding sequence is TGTGCCAGTACCCTCCCCGGGACTAGCGGGGACGAGCAGTACTTC.

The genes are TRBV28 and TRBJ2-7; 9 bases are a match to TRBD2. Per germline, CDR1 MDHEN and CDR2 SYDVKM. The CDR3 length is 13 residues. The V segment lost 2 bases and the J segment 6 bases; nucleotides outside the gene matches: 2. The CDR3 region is CASSLGAGGEQYF. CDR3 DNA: TGTGCCAGCAGTTTAGGAGCGGGAGGCGAGCAGTACTTC.

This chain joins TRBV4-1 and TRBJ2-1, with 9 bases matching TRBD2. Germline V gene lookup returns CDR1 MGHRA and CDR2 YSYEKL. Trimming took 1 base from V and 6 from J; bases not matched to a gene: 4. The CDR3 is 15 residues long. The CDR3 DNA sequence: TGCGCCAGCAGCCAAGTAGCGGGAGTGGGCAATGAGCAGTTCTTC. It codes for CASSQVAGVGNEQFF.

The CDR3: CASSLGLAGLYEQYF. As DNA, the CDR3 is TGTGCCAGTAGTCTCGGACTAGCGGGTCTCTACGAGCAGTACTTC. The chain recombines TRBV19 with TRBJ2-7; 11 bases match TRBD2. The J segment lost 3 bases and the V segment lost 5 bases, leaving 6 bases of the junction unmatched. CDR3 length: 15 amino acids. The germline V gene encodes CDR1 LNHDA and CDR2 SQIVND (reference sequence).

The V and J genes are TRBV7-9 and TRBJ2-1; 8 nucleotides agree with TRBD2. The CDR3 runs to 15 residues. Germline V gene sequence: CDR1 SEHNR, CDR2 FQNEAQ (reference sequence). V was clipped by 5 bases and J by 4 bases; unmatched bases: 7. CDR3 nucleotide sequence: TGTGCCAGCAGCCAAAGGGCGGGGGGTTACAATGAGCAGTTCTTC. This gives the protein CASSQRAGGYNEQFF.

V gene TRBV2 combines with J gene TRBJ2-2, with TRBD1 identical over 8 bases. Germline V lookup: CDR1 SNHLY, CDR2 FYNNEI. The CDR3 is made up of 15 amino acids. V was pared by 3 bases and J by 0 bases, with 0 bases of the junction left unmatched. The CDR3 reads CASSEGQANTGELFF. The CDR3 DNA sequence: TGTGCCAGCAGTGAGGGACAGGCGAACACCGGGGAGCTGTTTTTT.

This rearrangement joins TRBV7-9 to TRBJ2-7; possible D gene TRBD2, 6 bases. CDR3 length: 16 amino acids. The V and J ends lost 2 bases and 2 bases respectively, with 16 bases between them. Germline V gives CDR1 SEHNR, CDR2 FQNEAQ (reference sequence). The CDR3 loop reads CASSLFVGGDPYEQYF. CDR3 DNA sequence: TGTGCCAGCAGCTTATTCGTTGGCGGGGATCCCTACGAGCAGTACTTC.